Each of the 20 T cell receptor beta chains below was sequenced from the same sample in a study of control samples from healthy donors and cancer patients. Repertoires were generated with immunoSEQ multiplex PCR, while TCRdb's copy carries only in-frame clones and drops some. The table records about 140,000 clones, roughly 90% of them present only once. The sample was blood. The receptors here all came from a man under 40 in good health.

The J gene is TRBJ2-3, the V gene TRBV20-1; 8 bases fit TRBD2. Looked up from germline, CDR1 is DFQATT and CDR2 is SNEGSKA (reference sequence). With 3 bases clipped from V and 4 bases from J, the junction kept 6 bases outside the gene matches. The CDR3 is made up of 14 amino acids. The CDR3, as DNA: TGCAGTGCTAGTTTGCGGGAGGTAGCAGATACGCAGTATTTT. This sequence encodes CSASLREVADTQYF.

The CDR3 region is CASTGELNEQFF. DNA of the CDR3: TGTGCGAGTACGGGGGAACTGAATGAGCAGTTCTTC. V gene TRBV30 combines with J gene TRBJ2-1; possible D gene TRBD2, 6 bases. The CDR3 covers 12 residues. Per germline, CDR1 GTSNPN and CDR2 SVGIG (reference sequence).

CDR3 sequence: CASGNRDRGNGYTF. In DNA, the CDR3 is TGTGCCAGCGGAAACCGGGACAGGGGTAATGGCTACACCTTC. V and J are TRBV27 and TRBJ1-2; 10 nucleotides line up with TRBD1. J lost 6 bases, V lost 8 bases, and 9 bases had no gene match. CDR1 and CDR2 (germline): MNHEY, SMNVEV (reference sequence). The CDR3 length is 14 residues.

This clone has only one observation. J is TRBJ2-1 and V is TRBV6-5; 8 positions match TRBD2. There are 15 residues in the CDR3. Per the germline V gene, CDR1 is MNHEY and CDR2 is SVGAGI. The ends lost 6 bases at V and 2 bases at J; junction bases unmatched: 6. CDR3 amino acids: CASRRAGATYNEQFF. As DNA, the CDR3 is TGTGCCAGCAGACGAGCGGGAGCGACCTACAATGAGCAGTTCTTC.

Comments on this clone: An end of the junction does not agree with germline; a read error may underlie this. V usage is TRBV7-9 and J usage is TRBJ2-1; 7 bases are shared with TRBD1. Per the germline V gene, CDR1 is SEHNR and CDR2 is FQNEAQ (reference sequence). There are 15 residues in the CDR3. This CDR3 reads CASSRTGRISDDQFF. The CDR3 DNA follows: TGTGCCAGCAGCCGGACAGGCCGTATTTCGGATGATCAGTTCTTC.

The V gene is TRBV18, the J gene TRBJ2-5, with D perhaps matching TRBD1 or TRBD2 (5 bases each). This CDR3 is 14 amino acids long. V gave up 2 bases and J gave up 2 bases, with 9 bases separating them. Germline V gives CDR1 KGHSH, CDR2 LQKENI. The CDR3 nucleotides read TGTGCCAGCTCACCATGGGACGGACAAGAGACCCAGTACTTC. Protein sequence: CASSPWDGQETQYF.

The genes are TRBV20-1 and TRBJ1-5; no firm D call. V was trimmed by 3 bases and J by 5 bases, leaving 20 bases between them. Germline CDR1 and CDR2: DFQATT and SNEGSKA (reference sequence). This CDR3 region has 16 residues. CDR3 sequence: CSASLTVPGGYQPQHF. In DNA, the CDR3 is TGCAGTGCTAGTTTGACGGTCCCAGGAGGGTATCAGCCCCAGCATTTT.

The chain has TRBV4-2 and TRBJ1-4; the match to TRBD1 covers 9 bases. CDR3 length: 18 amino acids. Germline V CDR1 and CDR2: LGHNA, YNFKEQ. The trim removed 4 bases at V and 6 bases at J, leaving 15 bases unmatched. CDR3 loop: CASSPGQGQTGGYEKLFF. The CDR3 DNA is TGTGCCAGCAGCCCGGGACAGGGACAGACGGGCGGGTATGAAAAACTGTTTTTT.

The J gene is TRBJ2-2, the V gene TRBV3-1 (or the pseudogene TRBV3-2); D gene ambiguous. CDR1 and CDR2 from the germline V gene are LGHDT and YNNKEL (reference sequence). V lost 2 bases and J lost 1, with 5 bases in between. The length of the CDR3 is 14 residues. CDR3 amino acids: CASSQRRNTGELFF. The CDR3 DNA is TGTGCCAGCAGCCAACGACGGAACACCGGGGAGCTGTTTTTT.

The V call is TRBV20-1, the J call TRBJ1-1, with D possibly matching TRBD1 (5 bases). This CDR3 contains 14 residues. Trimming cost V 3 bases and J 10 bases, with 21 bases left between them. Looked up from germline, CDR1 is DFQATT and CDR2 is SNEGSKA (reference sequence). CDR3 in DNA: TGCAGTGCTAGTAAGATTGGAAGGGGAGACCGAGCTTTCTTT. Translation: CSASKIGRGDRAFF.

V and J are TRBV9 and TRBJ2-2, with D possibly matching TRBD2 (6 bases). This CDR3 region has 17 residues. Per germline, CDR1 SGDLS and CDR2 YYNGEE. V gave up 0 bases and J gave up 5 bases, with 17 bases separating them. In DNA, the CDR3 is TGTGCCAGCAGCGTAGCTACCGGGGGTAGGCGTACCGGGGAGCTGTTTTTT. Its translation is CASSVATGGRRTGELFF.

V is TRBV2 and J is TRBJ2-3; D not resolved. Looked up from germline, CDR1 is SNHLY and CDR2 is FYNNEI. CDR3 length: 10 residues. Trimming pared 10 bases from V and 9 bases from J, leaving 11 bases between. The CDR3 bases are TGTGCCACCCAACCCGGAACGCAGTATTTT. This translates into CATQPGTQYF.

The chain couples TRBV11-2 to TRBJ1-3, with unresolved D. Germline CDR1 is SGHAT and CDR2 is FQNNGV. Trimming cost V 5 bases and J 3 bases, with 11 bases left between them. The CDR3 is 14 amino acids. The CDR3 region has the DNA TGTGCCAGCAGCCCGACAATTAGTGGAAACACCATATATTTT. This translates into CASSPTISGNTIYF. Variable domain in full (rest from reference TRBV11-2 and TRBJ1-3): EAGVAQSPRYKIIEKRQSVAFWCNPISGHATLYWYQQILGQGPKLLIQFQNNGVVDDSQLPKDRFSAERLKGVDSTLKIQPAKLEDSAVYLCASSPTISGNTIYFGEGSWLTVV.

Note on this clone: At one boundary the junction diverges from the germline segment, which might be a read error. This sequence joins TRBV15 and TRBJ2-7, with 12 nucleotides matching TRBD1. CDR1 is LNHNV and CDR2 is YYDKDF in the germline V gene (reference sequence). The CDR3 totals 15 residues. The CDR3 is CATSRVGTGGAAVIF. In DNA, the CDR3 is TGTGCCACCAGCAGAGTAGGGACAGGGGGCGCGGCGGTTATATTC.

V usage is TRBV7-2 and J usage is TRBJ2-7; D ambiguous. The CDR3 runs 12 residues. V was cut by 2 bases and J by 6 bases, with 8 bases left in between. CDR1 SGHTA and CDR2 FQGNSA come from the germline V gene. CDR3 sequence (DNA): TGTGCCAGCAGCTTATTATCGGGCGAGCAGTACTTC. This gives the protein CASSLLSGEQYF.

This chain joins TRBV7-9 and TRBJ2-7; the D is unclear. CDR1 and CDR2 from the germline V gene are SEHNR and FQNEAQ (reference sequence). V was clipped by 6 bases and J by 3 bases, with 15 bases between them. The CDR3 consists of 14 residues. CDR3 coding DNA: TGTGCCAGCAGTGATCCCGGATCCCTCTACGAGCAGTACTTC. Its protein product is CASSDPGSLYEQYF.

The chain's CDR3 is CASHTGTVGTGELFF. The DNA of the CDR3 is TGTGCCAGCCATACCGGGACAGTGGGCACCGGGGAGCTGTTTTTT. The chain links TRBV3-1 (or the pseudogene TRBV3-2) to TRBJ2-2; 7 nucleotides align to TRBD1. Germline V gene lookup returns CDR1 LGHDT and CDR2 YNNKEL (reference sequence). The CDR3 totals 15 residues. The V segment lost 8 bases and the J segment 4 bases; nucleotides outside the gene matches: 10.

The DNA of the CDR3 is TGTGCCAGCGCGAAATCACGGGGGCCTCGGGACACTGAAGCTTTCTTT. Its translation: CASAKSRGPRDTEAFF. The rearrangement joins TRBV19 to TRBJ1-1, with D tentatively TRBD1 (6 bases). The ends were cut back, 9 bases at V and 3 bases at J, with 23 bases in the middle. Germline CDR1 LNHDA, CDR2 SQIVND (reference sequence). CDR3 length: 16 residues.

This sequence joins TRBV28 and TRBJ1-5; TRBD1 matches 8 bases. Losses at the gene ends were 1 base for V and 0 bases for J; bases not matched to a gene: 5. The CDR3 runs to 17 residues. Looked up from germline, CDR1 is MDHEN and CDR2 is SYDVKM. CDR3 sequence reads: CASSLFGQGSSNQPQHF. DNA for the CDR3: TGTGCCAGCAGTTTATTTGGACAGGGCTCTAGCAATCAGCCCCAGCATTTT.

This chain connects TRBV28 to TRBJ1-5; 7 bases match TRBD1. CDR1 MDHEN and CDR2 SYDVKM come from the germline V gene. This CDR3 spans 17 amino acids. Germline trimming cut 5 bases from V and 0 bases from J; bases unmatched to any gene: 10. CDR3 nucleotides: TGTGCCAGCAGTAGGACAGGAAAGGATTTTAGCAATCAGCCCCAGCATTTT. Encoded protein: CASSRTGKDFSNQPQHF.